This T cell receptor beta chain is from a study of CD8+ T cells in alopecia areata. Study context: Among treated patients, oral tofacitinib was administered at 5 to 10 mg twice daily.

The sequencing template was cDNA reverse transcribed from extracted RNA. Generated by immunoSEQ multiplex PCR, the TCRdb table keeps only in-frame clones and is missing some. Here the sample spans roughly 250,000 clones, about two thirds being singletons. V was shortened by 2 bases and J by 6 bases, with 13 bases between the two germline ends. The CDR3 runs to 14 residues. Germline loops: CDR1 LNHNV, CDR2 YYDKDF (reference sequence). The receptor's source is a human donor with alopecia areata. V is TRBV15 and J is TRBJ1-1; D is possibly TRBD1 (5 bases). This specimen was CD4+ T cells sorted from blood, taken at week 0. CDR3 coding DNA: TGTGCCACCAGCAGACAAAAGGGGCTCCCTGAAGCTTTCTTT. Its translation is CATSRQKGLPEAFF.